Listed here are 28 T cell receptor beta chains from one sample, sequenced in a study of shared clonotypes between healthy human individuals. TCRdb's table, derived via immunoSEQ multiplex PCR, lists solely in-frame clones and lacks some. Found here are about 500,000 clones, over 60% of them singletons; the top ten hold around 12%. Material for sequencing was PBMCs. These receptor sequences come from a woman aged 40 to 50 in good health. Some clones in this sample may be carry-over from other donors' samples.

The rearrangement links TRBV2 to TRBJ2-7; D perhaps matches TRBD2 (6 bases). With the DNA end fitting TRBJ2-5 better, the J assignment may be wrong. CDR3 size: 14 residues. Germline lookup yields CDR1 SNHLY and CDR2 FYNNEI. As DNA, the CDR3 is TGTGCCACCCAGCCAGAGCGGGACCAAGAGACCCAGTACTTC. This encodes CATQPERDQETQYF.

This clone was found many times. The rearrangement uses TRBV6-4 and TRBJ2-1; the D call may be TRBD1 or TRBD2 (5 bases each). Germline values: CDR1 MRHNA, CDR2 SNTAGT. The V and J ends lost 3 bases and 4 bases respectively, with 13 bases between them. The CDR3 spans 15 residues. In nucleotides, the CDR3 is TGTGCCAGCAGTGAGGGAGCGACAGAATACAATGAGCAGTTCTTC. Its translation: CASSEGATEYNEQFF.

The chain is built from TRBV14 and TRBJ1-4; D gene ambiguous. The V gene's germline CDR1 is SGHDN and CDR2 FVKESK. CDR3 length: 16 amino acids. The ends were cut back, 1 base at V and 8 bases at J, with 17 bases in the middle. CDR3 sequence reads: CASSQGGTQRGEKLFF. The CDR3 DNA reads as TGTGCCAGCAGCCAAGGTGGAACTCAGCGAGGGGAAAAACTGTTTTTT.

Notes on this clone: Since a far larger clone is one base different, this is likely a read error. The sample carries other DNA sequences with the same CDR3. This CDR3 reads CATSREGGTPPNIQYF. In DNA form, the CDR3 reads TGTGCCACCAGCAGAGAGGGGGGGACTCCACCCAACATTCAGTACTTC. V and J are TRBV15 and TRBJ2-4, with TRBD2 matching over 7 bases. The CDR3 has 16 residues. Germline V gene lookup returns CDR1 LNHNV and CDR2 YYDKDF (reference sequence). With 0 bases clipped from V and 7 bases from J, the junction kept 9 bases outside the gene matches.

The rearrangement joins TRBV7-9 to TRBJ2-7; tentative D call: TRBD2 (7 bases). Germline V gene lookup returns CDR1 SEHNR and CDR2 FQNEAQ (reference sequence). Trimming took off 5 bases at V and 0 bases at J, with 20 bases between the two ends. The CDR3 is made up of 17 amino acids. CDR3 nucleotide sequence: TGTGCCAGCAGCCGGCGGACTAGTTCAGGGGACTCCTACGAGCAGTACTTC. This gives the protein CASSRRTSSGDSYEQYF.

The chain carries TRBV9 and TRBJ1-1; 7 bases fit TRBD1. Germline trimming cut 4 bases from V and 4 bases from J; bases unmatched to any gene: 10. CDR1 and CDR2 from the germline V gene are SGDLS and YYNGEE. The CDR3 has 15 residues. Here the CDR3 reads CASSPQDRVGTEAFF. CDR3 DNA: TGTGCCAGCAGCCCCCAAGACAGGGTCGGCACTGAAGCTTTCTTT.

The V gene is TRBV5-4, the J gene TRBJ2-3; 9 bases line up with TRBD1. The CDR3 has 14 residues. The germline CDR1 and CDR2 sequences are SGHNT and YYREEE (reference sequence). V trimming: 3 bases; J trimming: 5 bases; junction bases outside the gene matches: 4. CDR3 protein: CASSSRQGGDTQYF. The CDR3 nucleotides read TGTGCCAGCAGCTCACGACAGGGGGGAGATACGCAGTATTTT.

The chain carries TRBV19 and TRBJ1-2, with 10 bases identical to TRBD1. J gave up 8 bases and V 5 bases, and 11 bases lay outside the gene matches. The CDR3 is 15 amino acids. The germline V gene has CDR1 LNHDA and CDR2 SQIVND (reference sequence). The CDR3 loop is CASSLSGQGIEGYTF. In nucleotides, the CDR3 is TGTGCCAGTAGTCTCTCGGGACAGGGGATCGAGGGCTACACCTTC.

The chain employs TRBV18 and TRBJ2-1; D may match TRBD1 or TRBD2 (6 bases each). Germline CDR1 is KGHSH and CDR2 is LQKENI. The CDR3 covers 17 residues. The V and J ends lost 3 bases and 4 bases respectively, with 19 bases between them. DNA of the CDR3: TGTGCCAGCTCACCGTCTGGGGGGCCCCCTCCTTACAATGAGCAGTTCTTC. Amino acids: CASSPSGGPPPYNEQFF.

The V gene is TRBV19, the J gene TRBJ2-7, with a tentative D call TRBD1 (6 bases). Between the trimmed V and J ends, which lost 7 bases and 4 bases, there was a span of 17 bases. The CDR3 loop spans 14 amino acids. Germline-derived CDR1 and CDR2 are LNHDA and SQIVND (reference sequence). CDR3 protein: CASTRRAGEYEQYF. Written as DNA, the CDR3 is TGTGCCAGTACCCGGCGGGCAGGGGAGTACGAGCAGTACTTC.

This clone was observed a few times. The genes are TRBV18 and TRBJ2-5; tentatively, D is TRBD2 (5 bases). The V end was cut by 3 bases, the J end by 3 bases, with 14 bases between. There are 15 residues in the CDR3. Germline V gives CDR1 KGHSH, CDR2 LQKENI. CDR3 bases: TGTGCCAGCTCACCCAGCGCTAGCTACGAAGAGACCCAGTACTTC. Protein sequence: CASSPSASYEETQYF.

The J gene is TRBJ2-7, the V gene TRBV28; 10 nucleotides agree with TRBD2. V shed 5 bases, J shed 5 bases, and the junction held 15 bases outside the gene matches. This CDR3 contains 17 residues. Germline CDR1 and CDR2: MDHEN and SYDVKM. The CDR3 region has the DNA TGTGCCAGCAGTCAGATGCTAGCGGGAGATCCAACCAACGAGCAGTACTTC. This codes for CASSQMLAGDPTNEQYF.

The chain has TRBV7-6 and TRBJ1-5; no reliable D call. Trimming took off 2 bases at V and 0 bases at J, with 8 bases between the two ends. The CDR3 spans 15 residues. The germline gives CDR1 SGHVS, CDR2 FNYEAQ. The CDR3 here is CASSLMENSNQPQHF. The DNA of the CDR3 is TGTGCCAGCAGCTTAATGGAAAATAGCAATCAGCCCCAGCATTTT.

The V call is TRBV7-9, the J call TRBJ2-3, with D uncertain. The CDR3 spans 13 residues. Between the trimmed V and J ends, which lost 6 bases and 3 bases, there was a span of 10 bases. Germline V CDR1 and CDR2: SEHNR, FQNEAQ (reference sequence). For the CDR3, the DNA is TGTGCCAGCAGTTTTCTAGGGACAGATACGCAGTATTTT. Protein product: CASSFLGTDTQYF. Filled out from reference TRBV7-9 and TRBJ2-3, the complete variable domain reads DTGVSQNPRHKITKRGQNVTFRCDPISEHNRLYWYRQTLGQGPEFLTYFQNEAQLEKSRLLSDRFSAERPKGSFSTLEIQRTEQGDSAMYLCASSFLGTDTQYFGPGTRLTVL.

This chain uses TRBV7-3 with TRBJ2-7; D is ambiguous. The CDR3 totals 11 residues. Germline V gene lookup returns CDR1 SGHTA and CDR2 FQGTGA. Trimming shortened V by 4 bases and J by 7 bases, and 8 bases separated the two germline ends. Here the CDR3 DNA reads TGTGCCAGCAGCTCCGGGTTGGAGCAGTACTTC. Its translation: CASSSGLEQYF.

The chain carries TRBV14 and TRBJ2-1; possibly TRBD2 for D (5 bases). Looked up from germline, CDR1 is SGHDN and CDR2 is FVKESK. This CDR3 comprises 19 residues. The ends were cut back, 0 bases at V and 0 bases at J, with 18 bases in the middle. The CDR3 loop is CASSQDSAGAISSYNEQFF. CDR3 nucleotide sequence: TGTGCCAGCAGCCAAGATTCCGCGGGCGCGATTAGCTCCTACAATGAGCAGTTCTTC.

The J gene is TRBJ2-1, the V gene TRBV5-8, with TRBD2 matching 10 bases. CDR3 length: 17 residues. Germline CDR1 and CDR2: SGHTS and YDEGEE. V lost 2 bases, J lost 5 bases, and 10 bases stayed unmatched. The CDR3 loop is CASSFHSGTSAHNEQFF. The DNA for the CDR3 is TGTGCCAGCAGCTTCCATTCCGGGACTAGCGCCCACAATGAGCAGTTCTTC.

The chain uses TRBV18 and TRBJ1-2, with D hard to call. The CDR3 is 13 residues long. Germline lookup yields CDR1 KGHSH and CDR2 LQKENI. V was clipped by 8 bases and J by 6 bases, with 16 bases between them. The CDR3 sequence is CASAPMDVDGYTF. CDR3 nucleotide sequence: TGTGCCAGCGCTCCCATGGACGTGGATGGCTACACCTTC.

Details on this clone: A far larger clone differs by one base, so this is likely a read error. Additional DNA sequences in this sample encode the identical CDR3. The V and J genes are TRBV2 and TRBJ2-5; D tentatively reads TRBD1 or TRBD2 (5 bases each). The CDR3 extends over 12 amino acids. Germline CDR1 SNHLY, CDR2 FYNNEI. In nucleotides, the CDR3 is TGCGCCAGCACGGGGACGGGGGAGACCCAGTACTTC. Translation: CASTGTGETQYF.

The J gene is TRBJ2-3, the V gene TRBV6-5; 9 positions match TRBD2. Trimming at V came to 4 bases and at J to 2 bases, leaving 7 bases not matched to a gene. This CDR3 has 16 residues. Germline assignment: CDR1 MNHEY and CDR2 SVGAGI. Here the CDR3 reads CASSSLAGTSTDTQYF. In DNA, the CDR3 is TGTGCCAGCAGTTCCCTAGCGGGAACCTCCACAGATACGCAGTATTTT.

The V and J genes are TRBV18 and TRBJ2-7; possibly TRBD2 for D (6 bases). Trimming pared 0 bases from V and 3 bases from J, leaving 12 bases between. Germline CDR1 is KGHSH and CDR2 is LQKENI. This CDR3 has 15 residues. This CDR3 reads CASSPPGTPRYEQYF. In nucleotides, the CDR3 is TGTGCCAGCTCACCACCGGGGACTCCTCGCTACGAGCAGTACTTC.

Notes on this clone: This sample includes further DNA sequences coding for the same CDR3. V and J are TRBV11-3 and TRBJ2-2; D not resolved. The germline V and J ends were trimmed by 0 bases and 3 bases, with 5 bases remaining between them. The CDR3 runs to 14 residues. The germline CDR1 and CDR2 sequences are SGHNT and YENEEA. In DNA, the CDR3 is TGTGCCAGCAGCTTAGAGGGCCACACCGGGGAGCTGTTTTTT. It is translated as CASSLEGHTGELFF.

To note about this clone: This probably arose from a read error, given a far larger clone one base away. This sample also contains other DNA sequences that code for the same CDR3. The chain recombines TRBV30 with TRBJ1-4, with D unclear. The CDR3 length is 13 residues. The V gene's germline CDR1 is GTSNPN and CDR2 SVGIG (reference sequence). The CDR3 is CAWTAGYNEKLFF. The CDR3 bases are TGTGCCTGGACGGCCGGTTATAATGAAAAACTGTTTTTC.

This clone was counted many times. Other nucleotide sequences from this sample produce the same CDR3. The chain combines TRBV7-8 with TRBJ1-1; TRBD1 matches 9 bases. Per germline, CDR1 SGHVS and CDR2 FQNEAQ. The V and J ends lost 4 bases and 1 base, in that order; junction bases with no gene match: 1. This CDR3 region has 14 residues. The DNA of the CDR3 is TGTGCCAGCAGCTCGGGACAGGGGAACACTGAAGCTTTCTTT. The encoded protein is CASSSGQGNTEAFF.

This rearrangement joins TRBV4-2 to TRBJ2-3; D may be TRBD2 (5 bases). The germline V and J ends were trimmed by 1 base and 6 bases, with 14 bases remaining between them. Germline lookup yields CDR1 LGHNA and CDR2 YNFKEQ. This CDR3 spans 15 amino acids. CDR3 residues: CASSQATRFTDTQYF. CDR3 nucleotide sequence: TGTGCCAGCAGCCAAGCTACTAGATTTACGGATACGCAGTATTTT.

CDR3 nucleotides: TGTGCCAGCAGTTTTTGGGACAGGGGCAACGAGCAGTACTTC. Translated, it gives CASSFWDRGNEQYF. The chain couples TRBV27 to TRBJ2-7, with 10 bases matching TRBD1. CDR1 MNHEY and CDR2 SMNVEV come from the germline V gene (reference sequence). The CDR3 sequence is 14 residues long. J gave up 5 bases and V 3 bases, and 4 bases lay outside the gene matches.

In this sample, this clone turned up a few times. The chain links TRBV28 to TRBJ2-5; D call uncertain. The V gene's germline CDR1 is MDHEN and CDR2 SYDVKM. Trimming removed 2 bases from V and 5 bases from J, with 6 bases in between. The CDR3 extends over 12 amino acids. The CDR3 region is CASSLSAETQYF. The CDR3 DNA is TGTGCCAGCAGTTTAAGCGCCGAGACCCAGTACTTC.

Of note for this clone: A junction end diverges from the germline sequence, so it may reflect a read error. This chain links TRBV30 with TRBJ2-3; maybe TRBD2 (6 bases). The CDR3 contains 17 residues. Germline V gene data show CDR1 as GTSNPN and CDR2 as SVGIG (reference sequence). This CDR3 reads CVWSSTGEEIITDTQYF. Written as DNA, the CDR3 is TGTGTCTGGAGTAGCACGGGAGAAGAGATAATCACAGATACGCAGTATTTT.